This T cell receptor beta chain was sequenced during a study of early T cells in non-severe SARS-CoV-2 infection. The CDR3 is 14 amino acids. V was trimmed by 4 bases and J by 5 bases, leaving 14 bases between them. Germline CDR1 is SGHAT and CDR2 is FQNNGV. Unique molecular identifiers were attached to individual cDNA molecules. TCRdb re-derived calls from the 5' RACE reads in MiXCR, one entry per CDR3 protein. The repertoire holds about 92,000 distinct CDR3 sequences, with less than 15% as singletons. This clonotype has ten or more counts. Input material: whole blood. The clonotype was recovered from an adult who was a healthcare worker with PCR-confirmed SARS-CoV-2 infection or an uninfected control (not recorded which). V and J are TRBV11-2 and TRBJ2-5; D perhaps matches TRBD1 (6 bases). CDR3 DNA: TGTGCCAGCAGCTCTGGGGGCACCAGGGAGACCCAGTACTTC. It specifies CASSSGGTRETQYF.